This T cell receptor (beta chain) was sequenced for a study of OX40 agonist ivuxolimab in advanced cancers. Looking at the study overall: Those treated in dose escalation had hepatocellular carcinoma, melanoma, renal cell cancer or head and neck cancer. Therapy given before enrollment (anti-PD-1, anti-PD-L1 or anti-CTLA-4) was allowed, and 35% to 45% had some. Of the patients, three showed partial responses, one with hepatocellular carcinoma and two with cutaneous melanoma.

Sequenced by immunoSEQ multiplex PCR; TCRdb stores in-frame clones only, minus some. The table includes about 12,000 clones, roughly three quarters detected once. The input for sequencing was CD4+ or CD8+ T cells sorted from blood, taken in a trial of the OX40 agonist ivuxolimab. The TCR was taken from an adult with an advanced solid tumor such as melanoma, head and neck, liver or kidney cancer.

The CDR3 DNA sequence: TGTGCCTGGGGAACAAGGACCGGGGAGCTGTTTTTT. This codes for CAWGTRTGELFF. The chain links TRBV30 to TRBJ2-2; D gene unclear. CDR3 length: 12 amino acids. V was clipped by 5 bases and J by 5 bases, with 9 bases between them. The germline V gene encodes CDR1 GTSNPN and CDR2 SVGIG (reference sequence).